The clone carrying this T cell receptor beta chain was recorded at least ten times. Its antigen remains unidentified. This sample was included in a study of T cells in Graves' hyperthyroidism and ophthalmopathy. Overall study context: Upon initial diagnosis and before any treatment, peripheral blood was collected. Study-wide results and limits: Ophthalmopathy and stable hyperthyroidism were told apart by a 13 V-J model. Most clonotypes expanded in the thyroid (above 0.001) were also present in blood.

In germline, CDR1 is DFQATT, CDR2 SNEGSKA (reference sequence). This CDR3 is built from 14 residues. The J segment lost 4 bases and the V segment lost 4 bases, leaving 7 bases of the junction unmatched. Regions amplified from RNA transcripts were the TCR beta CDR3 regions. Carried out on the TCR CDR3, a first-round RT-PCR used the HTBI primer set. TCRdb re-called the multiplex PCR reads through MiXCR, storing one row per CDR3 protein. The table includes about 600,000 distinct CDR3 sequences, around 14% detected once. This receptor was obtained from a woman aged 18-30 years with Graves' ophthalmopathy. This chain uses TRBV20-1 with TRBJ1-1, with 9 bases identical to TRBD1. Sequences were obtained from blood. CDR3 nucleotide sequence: TGCAGTGCTAAGAGGGAGGACAGGGGCACTGAAGCTTTCTTT. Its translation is CSAKREDRGTEAFF.